This T cell receptor (beta chain) was sequenced in a study of cytomegalovirus exposure and HLA in healthy donors listed by TCRdb under 2017. Study-wide context: According to an earlier analysis of 550 to 750 of the donors, about 190 million T cells yielded 117 million unique TCR beta sequences and around 280 Gb of sequence data. To predict cytomegalovirus infection status, the study brought together high-throughput TCR immunosequencing, statistical association of individual TCRs with disease status, and machine learning. An early release covering 500 to 750 HLA-typed donors comprised about 290 gigabases of sequencing data and around 86 million unique TCR sequences. The study aimed to test whether signatures of past pathogen exposure could be identified by cataloging public T cell receptors. A later analysis re-examined previously published TCR beta repertoires from 610 or so donors and added high-resolution HLA genotyping to investigate patterns of TCR occurrence. To decide whether each TCR beta V gene segment behaved as functional or pseudogenic, an earlier analysis of 587 of the donors relied on high-throughput TCR beta sequencing. Because of strong linkage in the cohort, roughly five DR-DQ haplotypes were treated as single units for association and clustering. The number of donors typed differed by locus, with 629-630 for A, B, C, DRB1 and DQB1, around 520 for DQA1, 606 for DPA1, and under 490 for DPB1. Among roughly 400 genotyped donors of the cohort, an average of about 240,000 unique TCR beta nucleotide sequences was sequenced per donor, of which 15% to 20% were non-productive. The T cell repertoires of 666 subjects were profiled by immunosequencing and related to cytomegalovirus serostatus. HLA typing covered class I and class II loci at four-digit resolution. In a later genetic analysis, genome-wide SNP genotypes for about 65% of the roughly 700 donors were used, and that subset was treated as a discovery cohort. The later analysis used no new phenotypic data to find candidate immune exposures, relying instead on TCR beta sequences and their occurrence across donors. Donor age, sex, ethnicity and CMV serostatus were compiled together with the repertoire data. Among the roughly 400 genotyped donors, around 81% belonged to the genetic ancestry cluster associated with self-reported Caucasian donors. Along with the approximately 700-subject first cohort, a separate validation cohort of around 120 different subjects was used. Every discovery cohort repertoire had been produced on one sequencing platform.

The method behind the library was the immunoSEQ multiplex PCR assay. For the multiplex PCR, a mixture combining 60 forward primers for TCR Vbeta segments and 13 reverse primers for TCR Jbeta segments was used. A multiplex PCR assay on genomic DNA amplified the CDR3 region of rearranged TCR beta genes. On the Illumina HiSeq System, the amplified TCR beta libraries were sequenced as 87-base-pair reads. In the original analysis: A later analysis counted some 80 million unique TCR beta chains across the 600 to 850 repertoires, and about 10 million of these chains were shared by at least two donors. A nearest-neighbor algorithm error-corrected the raw reads and collapsed the reads into unique sequences, merging closely related sequences to remove PCR and sequencing errors. To assign V, D and J gene segments, CDR3 sequences were aligned to IMGT reference sequences. For a sequence to be retained, at least a six-nucleotide match to both a V gene segment and a J gene segment was required. A rearrangement was called productive if the CDR3 had no stop codons and remained in frame with V and J, and every other rearrangement was called non-productive. CDR3 was defined by IMGT convention, running from the second conserved V-encoded cysteine to the conserved J-encoded phenylalanine. In an earlier analysis of just under 600 of the donors, sequences lacking an unambiguous match to a single V gene segment were excluded. An earlier analysis of several hundred of the donors called V segments functional above 56.7% productive rearrangements and segregating when the between-donor standard deviation exceeded 5%. A statistical classification framework was built for diagnosing cytomegalovirus status from the catalog of TCR beta chain sequences. In a later analysis, V and J genes were assigned by comparing TCR nucleotide sequences against IMGT/GENE-DB human TR gene sequences. In a later analysis, CDR3 sequences and most-parsimonious VDJ recombination scenarios were assigned using the TCRdist pipeline. In a later analysis, each TCR beta chain was defined by its CDR3 amino acid sequence together with its V-gene family, and reads lacking a unique V-gene family were excluded. To address suspected cross-contamination and a sequencing artifact, a later analysis removed 550 to 750 highly shared, low-generation-probability nucleotide sequences. In a later analysis, a clonal expansion index was calculated for each public chain from normalized within-repertoire ranks of inferred template counts. In a later analysis, generation probabilities were computed with a VDJ recombination model fitted to out-of-frame rearrangements, and the resulting probabilities were checked against IGoR. A later analysis scored TCR-TCR, TCR-HLA and TCR-CMV co-occurrence with hypergeometric tests, applying a repertoire-size bias correction to TCR pairs. To estimate false discovery rates, a later analysis permuted the HLA or CMV assignments 20 times. In a later analysis, co-occurring TCRs were grouped using DBSCAN, and TCRdist sequence similarity was added for clustering within HLA-allele-positive subsets. Repertoires with fewer than 30,000 or more than 120,000 public chains, plus five repertoires with anomalous nucleotide sharing, were excluded from co-occurrence clustering. As stored in TCRdb, this immuneACCESS dataset retains in-frame rearrangements with V and J assigned. A fraction of the clones does not appear; measured against another copy, unresolved V genes explain less than half of the discrepancy, and the remainder lacks a known reason. V and J calls and clone size come straight from that table; D and trimming were deduced from the DNA. The sample table records 140,000 to 150,000 clones; around four fifths of these occur just once. Less than 3% of the sample lies in the top ten.

This clone was recorded a few times. Its antigen is currently not known. The sample holds no much larger clone one base away, and base qualities are not on file. What the authors observed across the whole study: While some public TCRs were present in many individuals, most TCR sequences turned up only very rarely across donors. A later analysis reported that several top co-occurrence clusters appeared linked to parvovirus B19, influenza, CMV and Epstein-Barr virus. According to the authors, the approach could potentially be generalized to other disease states and immunological phenotypes. The classifier was reported to diagnose cytomegalovirus status with high specificity and sensitivity in both the original cohort and the validation cohort. Some IMGT-functional V segments, including TRBV6-2 and TRBV6-3, could not be told apart with the 87-base-pair reads, so those segments were excluded. Assigning TCR associations to individual alleles was difficult when HLA alleles, especially DR and DQ, strongly co-occurred. In a later analysis, most CMV-associated TCR beta chains were found to appear HLA-restricted, with HLA associations seemingly driven largely by CMV exposure. Presence/absence analyses assumed roughly uniform sequencing depth across donors, an assumption that may not hold. A further reported finding was that TCR beta sequences accurately predicted the HLA-A and HLA-B alleles for most subjects in the first cohort. The sequencing pipeline was judged likely to have produced a cluster of highly shared sequence variants as a technical artifact. The cohort was sequenced for TCR beta chains only, and without alpha or paired-chain data the features that could be detected were limited. In vitro tests confirmed that a few of the cytomegalovirus-associated TCR beta chains recognize cytomegalovirus antigens. The study listed around 160 TCR beta chains as associated with cytomegalovirus. In a later analysis, HLA-associated TCR beta chains were found to be more clonally expanded and to have lower generation probabilities than equally common non-associated chains. According to a later genetic analysis, donors in an Asian-associated ancestry cluster had fewer N-insertions in productive TCRs than the roughly 700-donor mean. HLA typing was unavailable for some donors at each locus, so association tests used only the typed subset. A later analysis associated about 17,000 TCR beta sequences with specific HLA alleles at a false discovery rate of 0.05. The earlier analysis of approximately 560 of the donors excluded some 16 rarely observed V segments, including chromosome 9 orphons, because counts were too low. In a later genetic analysis, a missense DCLRE1C variant was associated with V-gene and J-gene trimming of TCR beta chains, and the association was replicated in an independent cohort. CMV serostatus was the only immune exposure information available for the cohort. Correlated functional status among segregating V segments might be attributable to linkage disequilibrium, but an unknown experimental factor could not be ruled out. In a later analysis, TCR association rates were found to vary across HLA loci, with the most associated TCRs seen for DRB1 alleles and the fewest for HLA-C alleles. In an earlier analysis of under 600 of the donors, most TCR beta V segments were observed in productive rearrangements about 87% or about 30% of the time, broadly matching IMGT annotations.

In total, roughly 710 healthy bone marrow donors made up the cohort. At the time of sampling, every cohort member was nominally healthy, though immune exposures that went unrecorded were likely present. The donor was CMV seronegative and was included in the group of several hundred seronegative cohort members. Each donor provided a peripheral blood sample, and peripheral blood mononuclear cells were used for TCR beta sequencing. Genomic DNA extraction from the blood cell samples was performed with the Qiagen DNeasy Blood Extraction Kit. For CDR1 and CDR2, the germline V gene (reference sequence) lists SGHNT and YYREEE. V gives up 4 bases and J gives up 12 bases, and the segment between their germline ends measures 16 bases. Spanning cysteine to phenylalanine, the CDR3 consists of 13 amino acids. Just CDR3 DNA is preserved here, 39 bases in frame from base 1.

Material for sequencing was PBMCs. The receptor chain draws on TRBV5-4 and TRBJ1-4, with no D gene named confidently. This sequence originates from a female donor in good health and CMV-seronegative. Here is the DNA: TGTGCCAGCAGCGACAAGGCGAGGGAAGAACTGTTTTTT. It specifies CASSDKAREELFF. With all but the CDR3 taken from the reference TRBV5-4 and TRBJ1-4 genes, the full variable domain is: ETGVTQSPTHLIKTRGQQVTLRCSSQSGHNTVSWYQQALGQGPQFIFQYYREEENGRGNFPPRFSGLQFPNYSSELNVNALELDDSALYLCASSDKAREELFFGSGTQLSVL.